This T cell receptor (beta chain) stems from a study of shared clonotypes between healthy human individuals. The germline CDR1 and CDR2 sequences are ENHRY and SYGVKD. This CDR3 region has 16 residues. J was trimmed by 1 base and V by 0 bases; bases with no gene match: 6. TCRdb keeps only in-frame clones here, not all; method: immunoSEQ multiplex PCR. The sample includes roughly 2.2 million clones, 80% to 95% of them seen just once. The sequence came from a man between 18 and 29 years old in good health. Some clones in this sample may be carry-over from other donors' samples. The J gene is TRBJ2-7, the V gene TRBV10-3; TRBD2 agrees at 7 bases. The sequencing input was naive CD4+ T cells from PBMCs. Described subset: CD45RA+ positively selected. The CDR3 loop reads CAISESPLADSYEQYF. The CDR3 DNA reads as TGTGCCATCAGTGAGTCTCCGCTAGCGGATTCCTACGAGCAGTACTTC.